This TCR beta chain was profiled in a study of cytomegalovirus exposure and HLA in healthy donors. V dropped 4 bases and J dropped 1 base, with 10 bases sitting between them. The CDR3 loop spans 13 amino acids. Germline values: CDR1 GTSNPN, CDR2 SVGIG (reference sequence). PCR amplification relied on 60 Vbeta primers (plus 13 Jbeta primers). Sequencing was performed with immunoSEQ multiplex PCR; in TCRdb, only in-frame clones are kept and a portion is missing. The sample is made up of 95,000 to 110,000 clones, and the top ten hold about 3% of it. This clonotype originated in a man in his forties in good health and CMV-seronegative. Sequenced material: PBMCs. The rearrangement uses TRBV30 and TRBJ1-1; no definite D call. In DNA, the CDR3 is TGTGCCTGGATCCCCAACAGGAACACTGAAGCTTTCTTT. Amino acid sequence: CAWIPNRNTEAFF. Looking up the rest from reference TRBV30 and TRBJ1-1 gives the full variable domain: SQTIHQWPATLVQPVGSPLSLECTVEGTSNPNLYWYRQAAGRGLQLLFYSVGIGQISSEVPQNLSASRPQDRQFILSSKKLLLSDSGFYLCAWIPNRNTEAFFGQGTRLTVV.